This T cell receptor beta chain was sequenced for a study of identical twins. General study points: Less excess twin sharing appeared in beta out-of-frame sequences. Out-of-frame alpha sequences common to twins exhibited a surplus of low generation probability. Zero-insertion results could be subject to partial confounding by invariant MAIT and iNKT cells.

The CDR3 is 16 residues long. From germline, CDR1 is SGDLS and CDR2 YYNGEE. The ends lost 3 bases at V and 2 bases at J; junction bases unmatched: 7. As to this clonotype: Its cognate antigen is unknown.

A template switching step contributed a universal primer site, while unique molecular identifiers were present in the cDNA. TCRdb itself ran the 5' RACE reads through MiXCR, one entry per CDR3 protein. The sample yields 400,000 to 500,000 distinct CDR3 sequences, around 20% seen once. Sequencing was performed on naive T cells sorted from blood. The clonotype was recovered from a man in his fifties in good health. The rearrangement links TRBV9 to TRBJ2-2, with 7 positions matching TRBD2. CDR3 loop: CASSGSRDYNTGELFF. CDR3 bases: TGTGCCAGCAGCGGCTCCCGGGACTACAACACCGGGGAGCTGTTTTTT.